The 28 T cell receptor beta chains below were found in one sample sequenced in a study of T-cell reconstitution after alpha-beta-depleted transplantation in children. Preparation of the TCRbeta library used unique molecular identifiers. A single record per CDR3 protein comes from TCRdb applying MiXCR to the PCR reads. In the table there are nearly 550,000 distinct CDR3 sequences, around 18% of which are singletons. Sequencing used PBMCs from the stem cell graft donor, obtained from the stem cell graft. Receptor source: a human donor who donated a stem cell graft to a child with acute lymphoblastic leukemia.

This clonotype was counted only a few times. The chain employs TRBV29-1 and TRBJ2-7; D perhaps matches TRBD1 (5 bases). Trimming shortened V by 2 bases and J by 6 bases, and 11 bases separated the two germline ends. The CDR3 length is 12 residues. The V gene's germline CDR1 is SQVTM and CDR2 ANQGSEA. The CDR3 sequence: CSVEQGDGEQYF. In DNA form, the CDR3 reads TGCAGCGTTGAACAGGGCGATGGCGAGCAGTACTTC.

The chain employs TRBV5-1 and TRBJ2-1; 11 bases are shared with TRBD2. V was clipped by 4 bases and J by 2 bases; unmatched bases: 5. CDR1 is SGHRS and CDR2 is YFSETQ in the germline V gene. The CDR3 has 16 residues. Here the CDR3 reads CASSQGLAVTYNEQFF. The CDR3 nucleotides read TGCGCCAGCAGCCAGGGACTAGCGGTAACCTACAATGAGCAGTTCTTC.

This clonotype was observed a handful of times. The CDR3 coding sequence is TGCAGTGCCAAGGAGTACCACGAGCAGTACTTC. Translated: CSAKEYHEQYF. The rearrangement joins TRBV20-1 to TRBJ2-7; no firm D call. Trimming removed 6 bases at V and 5 bases at J, with 11 bases between. CDR3 length: 11 residues. Germline V gene sequence: CDR1 DFQATT, CDR2 SNEGSKA (reference sequence).

This clonotype was seen more than once but under ten times. The V call is TRBV7-9, the J call TRBJ1-1; possible D gene TRBD1, 5 bases. The CDR3 length is 17 residues. Germline V gene lookup returns CDR1 SEHNR and CDR2 FQNEAQ (reference sequence). Trimming took 7 bases from V and 1 from J, leaving 22 bases between them. The CDR3 protein is CASTPIPDRSPNTEAFF. For the CDR3, the DNA is TGTGCCAGCACCCCCATACCCGACAGATCCCCGAACACTGAAGCTTTCTTT.

This clonotype has more than one count but fewer than ten. The rearrangement links TRBV12-3 or TRBV12-4 to TRBJ2-1; D is perhaps TRBD2 (7 bases). Trimming cost V 0 bases and J 4 bases, with 25 bases left between them. The CDR3 sequence is 20 residues long. In DNA form, the CDR3 reads TGTGCCAGCAGTTTAGCAGTCGGGGGGCTCGGGGGGTACGGGTACAATGAGCAGTTCTTC. Amino acid sequence: CASSLAVGGLGGYGYNEQFF.

This clonotype was counted between two and nine times. V is TRBV11-1 and J is TRBJ2-6, with D possibly being TRBD2 (6 bases). The CDR3 loop spans 18 amino acids. V lost 3 bases and J 4 bases, leaving 19 bases between the germline ends. Germline V gives CDR1 SGHAT, CDR2 FQDESV (reference sequence). CDR3 in DNA: TGTGCCAGCAGCTTCGGAGGGATAGGGAGATCCGGGGCCAACGTCCTGACTTTC. It translates to CASSFGGIGRSGANVLTF.

This clonotype has only a few counts. J is TRBJ1-3 and V is TRBV12-3 or TRBV12-4, with D possibly being TRBD1 (5 bases). The CDR3 covers 14 residues. The V and J ends lost 2 bases and 2 bases respectively, with 7 bases between them. CDR3 bases: TGTGCCAGCAGTTTATCAGGGCCTGGAAACACCATATATTTT. Translating gives CASSLSGPGNTIYF.

V gene TRBV7-9 combines with J gene TRBJ2-3; D uncertain. V lost 7 bases and J 2 bases, leaving 4 bases between the germline ends. Germline lookup yields CDR1 SEHNR and CDR2 FQNEAQ (reference sequence). The CDR3 sequence is 11 residues long. The chain's CDR3 is CASKITDTQYF. CDR3 nucleotide sequence: TGTGCCAGCAAAATCACAGATACGCAGTATTTT.

This clonotype was counted only a few times. This chain joins TRBV20-1 and TRBJ1-2; a possible D gene is TRBD1 (6 bases). The CDR3 is made up of 13 amino acids. With 3 bases removed from V and 3 bases from J, the gap between germline ends came to 11 bases. Per the germline V gene, CDR1 is DFQATT and CDR2 is SNEGSKA (reference sequence). The CDR3 loop is CSASRGADYGYTF. DNA for the CDR3: TGCAGTGCTAGTCGGGGGGCTGACTATGGCTACACCTTC.

V is TRBV5-1 and J is TRBJ2-2, with TRBD1 as a possible D gene (5 bases). The germline V and J ends were trimmed by 4 bases and 3 bases, with 13 bases remaining between them. Germline V gene sequence: CDR1 SGHRS, CDR2 YFSETQ. This CDR3 has 15 residues. The CDR3 protein is CASSLGWGDTGELFF. CDR3 in DNA: TGCGCCAGCAGCCTGGGCTGGGGCGACACCGGGGAGCTGTTTTTT.

The gene calls are TRBV7-9 and TRBJ2-3; a possible D gene is TRBD2 (6 bases). CDR1 and CDR2 from the germline V gene are SEHNR and FQNEAQ (reference sequence). This CDR3 has 18 amino acids. V dropped 5 bases and J dropped 2 bases, with 23 bases sitting between them. The CDR3 loop reads CASSPRRDLRKYTDTQYF. CDR3 coding DNA: TGTGCCAGCAGCCCTCGGCGGGACCTACGGAAGTACACAGATACGCAGTATTTT.

In this sample, this clonotype turned up a few times. The chain uses TRBV15 and TRBJ2-3; D gene unclear. Germline values: CDR1 LNHNV, CDR2 YYDKDF (reference sequence). Trimming cost V 0 bases and J 10 bases, with 11 bases left between them. The CDR3 extends over 13 amino acids. The CDR3 bases are TGTGCCACCAGCAGAGATTTGAGGTTTGCGCAGTATTTT. It is translated as CATSRDLRFAQYF.

This clonotype was seen a single time. CDR3 coding DNA: TGTGCCAGCAGGGGAGAGAATTCGAACACCGGGGAGCTGTTTTTT. Translation: CASRGENSNTGELFF. The genes are TRBV6-1 and TRBJ2-2, with D possibly being TRBD2 (5 bases). V lost 6 bases and J 0 bases, leaving 11 bases between the germline ends. CDR1 is MNHNS, CDR2 SASEGT, per germline. This CDR3 has 15 residues.

The chain carries TRBV7-2 and TRBJ2-3; D gene unclear. Germline values: CDR1 SGHTA, CDR2 FQGNSA. V lost 2 bases, J lost 7 bases, and 4 bases lay in between. The CDR3 totals 11 residues. DNA for the CDR3: TGTGCCAGCAGCTTAATGAATACGCAGTATTTT. Protein product: CASSLMNTQYF.

This clonotype has just one count. The chain joins TRBV7-4 to TRBJ2-2; no firm D call. V was clipped by 2 bases and J by 3 bases, with 7 bases between them. CDR3 size: 14 residues. Germline CDR1 and CDR2: SGHVT and SQSDAQ. The CDR3 bases are TGTGCCAGCAGCTTATACCGTTACACCGGGGAGCTGTTTTTT. It specifies CASSLYRYTGELFF.

The chain joins TRBV5-6 to TRBJ2-3, with a possible D match to TRBD1 (5 bases). This CDR3 region has 17 residues. Per the germline V gene, CDR1 is SGHDT and CDR2 is YYEEEE. V was trimmed by 4 bases and J by 3 bases, leaving 21 bases between them. The CDR3 loop is CASSPTQGIGLTDTQYF. The CDR3 DNA reads as TGTGCCAGCAGCCCTACCCAGGGTATCGGGTTAACAGATACGCAGTATTTT.

This clonotype was found a few times. V gene TRBV6-5 combines with J gene TRBJ2-2; 11 positions agree with TRBD2. The CDR3 contains 19 residues. The J segment lost 5 bases and the V segment lost 1 base, leaving 12 bases of the junction unmatched. Germline V CDR1 and CDR2: MNHEY, SVGAGI. In DNA, the CDR3 is TGTGCCAGCAGTTACTTGAGGGTAGCGGGAGGGCCAAGAACCGGGGAGCTGTTTTTT. Amino acid sequence: CASSYLRVAGGPRTGELFF.

This clonotype was observed a handful of times. The chain carries TRBV18 and TRBJ2-5; D is ambiguous. Germline-derived CDR1 and CDR2 are KGHSH and LQKENI. Trimming removed 5 bases at V and 1 base at J, with 8 bases between. The CDR3 length is 13 residues. For the CDR3, the DNA is TGTGCCAGCTCAGCTACAGTCCAAGAGACCCAGTACTTC. It specifies CASSATVQETQYF.

The chain couples TRBV12-3 or TRBV12-4 to TRBJ2-1; D gene unclear. The length of the CDR3 is 15 residues. Deletions cut 5 bases from V and 2 bases from J, with 13 bases between. The CDR3 DNA follows: TGTGCCAGCAGTCCTTCGACGGGCACCTACAATGAGCAGTTCTTC. Its translation is CASSPSTGTYNEQFF.

This clonotype occurred a few times. The rearrangement joins TRBV5-6 to TRBJ2-5, with 10 bases lining up with TRBD1. This CDR3 region has 19 residues. The junction had 20 bases not matched to a gene; V was cut back by 1 base and J by 8 bases. Germline-derived CDR1 and CDR2 are SGHDT and YYEEEE. For the CDR3, the DNA is TGTGCCAGCAGCTTGAAAGTGACAGGGGGCCCCCTAGCAAGAGAAACCCAGTACTTC. This sequence encodes CASSLKVTGGPLARETQYF.

The chain has TRBV18 and TRBJ2-1, with 10 bases fitting TRBD2. V was clipped by 3 bases and J by 7 bases; unmatched bases: 3. Germline CDR1 KGHSH, CDR2 LQKENI. The length of the CDR3 is 14 residues. The CDR3 nucleotides read TGTGCCAGCTCACCGATGACTAGCGGGAATGAGCAGTTCTTC. Its protein is CASSPMTSGNEQFF.

The genes are TRBV7-2 and TRBJ1-2, with D uncertain. V shed 5 bases and J shed 4 bases, with 11 bases lying between them. CDR1 and CDR2 (germline): SGHTA, FQGNSA. CDR3 length: 13 residues. The CDR3 protein is CASSIRAAYGYTF. The CDR3 DNA reads as TGTGCCAGCAGCATCCGGGCCGCCTATGGCTACACCTTC.

The chain couples TRBV3-1 to TRBJ2-7; 7 bases map to TRBD2. The CDR3 consists of 14 residues. The V and J ends lost 5 bases and 3 bases, in that order; junction bases with no gene match: 7. Germline V gives CDR1 LGHDT, CDR2 YNNKEL (reference sequence). CDR3 sequence: CASSALGTNYEQYF. In nucleotides, the CDR3 is TGTGCCAGCAGCGCCCTCGGGACTAACTACGAGCAGTACTTC.

The chain combines TRBV4-1 with TRBJ2-7; no reliable D call. This CDR3 comprises 13 residues. Germline V gene sequence: CDR1 MGHRA, CDR2 YSYEKL. Trimming stripped 2 bases from V and 4 bases from J, with 9 bases between. The CDR3 spells CASSQTPSYEQYF. The CDR3 DNA sequence: TGCGCCAGCAGCCAAACCCCCTCATACGAGCAGTACTTC.

The V and J genes are TRBV12-3 or TRBV12-4 and TRBJ1-5; D might be TRBD1 (6 bases). Between the trimmed V and J ends, which lost 2 bases and 0 bases, there was a span of 11 bases. The CDR3 totals 16 residues. The CDR3 sequence: CASSLLGAGSNQPQHF. Written as DNA, the CDR3 is TGTGCCAGCAGTTTATTGGGGGCAGGTAGCAATCAGCCCCAGCATTTT.

J is TRBJ1-1 and V is TRBV12-3 or TRBV12-4; D gene unclear. Trimming removed 6 bases at V and 1 base at J, with 9 bases between. The CDR3 is made up of 13 amino acids. This chain's CDR3 is CASRANRNTEAFF. The CDR3 DNA follows: TGTGCCAGCAGAGCTAACAGGAACACTGAAGCTTTCTTT.

This clonotype was found a few times. V usage is TRBV5-1 and J usage is TRBJ1-1; D is unresolved. This CDR3 has 13 residues. V was shortened by 4 bases and J by 0 bases, with 7 bases between the two germline ends. Germline-derived CDR1 and CDR2 are SGHRS and YFSETQ. CDR3 loop: CASSPEMNTEAFF. The CDR3 DNA follows: TGCGCCAGCAGCCCAGAGATGAACACTGAAGCTTTCTTT.

The chain has TRBV5-1 and TRBJ1-3; D is uncertain. Per germline, CDR1 SGHRS and CDR2 YFSETQ. The V and J ends lost 0 bases and 0 bases respectively, with 4 bases between them. The CDR3 spans 14 residues. The CDR3 loop is CASSLEHSGNTIYF. CDR3 coding DNA: TGCGCCAGCAGCTTGGAGCACTCTGGAAACACCATATATTTT.